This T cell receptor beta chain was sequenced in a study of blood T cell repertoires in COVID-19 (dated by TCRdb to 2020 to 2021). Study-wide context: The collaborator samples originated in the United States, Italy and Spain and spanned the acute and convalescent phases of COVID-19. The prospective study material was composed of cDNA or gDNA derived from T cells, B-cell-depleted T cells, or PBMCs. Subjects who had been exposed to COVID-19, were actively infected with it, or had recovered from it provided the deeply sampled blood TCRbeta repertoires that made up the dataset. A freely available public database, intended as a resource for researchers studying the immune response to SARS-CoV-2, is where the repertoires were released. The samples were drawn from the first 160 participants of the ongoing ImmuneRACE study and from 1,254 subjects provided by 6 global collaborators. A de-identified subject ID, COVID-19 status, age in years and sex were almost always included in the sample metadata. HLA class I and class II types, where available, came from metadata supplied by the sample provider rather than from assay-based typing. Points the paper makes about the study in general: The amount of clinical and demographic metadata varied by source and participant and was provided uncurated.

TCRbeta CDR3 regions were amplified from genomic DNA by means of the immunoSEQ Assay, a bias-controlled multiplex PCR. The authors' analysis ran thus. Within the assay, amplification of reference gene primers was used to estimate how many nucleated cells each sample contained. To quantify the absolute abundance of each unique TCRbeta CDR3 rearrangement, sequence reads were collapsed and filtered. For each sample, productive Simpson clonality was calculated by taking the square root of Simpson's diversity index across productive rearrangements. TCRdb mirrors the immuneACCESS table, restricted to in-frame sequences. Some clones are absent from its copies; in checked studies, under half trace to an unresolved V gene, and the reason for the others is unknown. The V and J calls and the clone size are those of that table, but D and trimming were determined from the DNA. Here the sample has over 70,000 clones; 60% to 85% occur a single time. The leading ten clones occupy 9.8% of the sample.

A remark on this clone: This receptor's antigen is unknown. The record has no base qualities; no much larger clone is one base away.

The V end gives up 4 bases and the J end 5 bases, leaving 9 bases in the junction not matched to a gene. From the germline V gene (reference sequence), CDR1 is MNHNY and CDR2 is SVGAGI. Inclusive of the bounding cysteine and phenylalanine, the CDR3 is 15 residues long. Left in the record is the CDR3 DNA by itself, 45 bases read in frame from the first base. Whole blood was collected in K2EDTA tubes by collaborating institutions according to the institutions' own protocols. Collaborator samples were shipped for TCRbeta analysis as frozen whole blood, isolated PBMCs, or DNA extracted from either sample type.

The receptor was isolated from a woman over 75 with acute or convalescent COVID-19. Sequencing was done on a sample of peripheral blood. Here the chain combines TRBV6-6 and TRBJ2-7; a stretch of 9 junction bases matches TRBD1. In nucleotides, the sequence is TGTGCCAGCAGTTTCTCCGGGACAGGGACGAACGAGCAGTACTTC. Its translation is CASSFSGTGTNEQYF.